The T cell receptor beta chain under discussion was sequenced for a study of blood T cell repertoires in COVID-19. Across the study: Both acute and convalescent COVID-19 samples were obtained from the United States, Italy and Spain. Sample material is recorded as cDNA or gDNA derived from T cells, B-cell-depleted T cells, or PBMCs.

CDR1 is SGHRS, CDR2 YFSETQ, per germline. The CDR3 is 17 amino acids. With 4 bases removed from V and 2 bases from J, the gap between germline ends came to 22 bases. As processed by the authors: Researchers report that nucleated cell counts were estimated from reference gene primer amplification. The repertoire was sequenced with immunoSEQ multiplex PCR; TCRdb's copy has only in-frame clones and lacks some. Clone size and the V and J calls come from that table; the DNA yielded D and trimming. The table lists approximately 170,000 clones, around 80% of them singletons, with around an eighth in the top ten.

The source is a woman in her forties or fifties with acute or convalescent COVID-19. V and J are TRBV5-1 and TRBJ2-7, with D possibly TRBD1 on 5 matching bases. The sample was peripheral blood. Here the CDR3 DNA reads TGCGCCAGCAGCCCCCTCCCTGAGCCAGGGCCGGCCTACGAGCAGTACTTC. Amino acids: CASSPLPEPGPAYEQYF. Drawing the rest from reference TRBV5-1 and TRBJ2-7, the complete variable domain is KAGVTQTPRYLIKTRGQQVTLSCSPISGHRSVSWYQQTPGQGLQFLFEYFSETQRNKGNFPGRFSGRQFSNSRSEMNVSTLELGDSALYLCASSPLPEPGPAYEQYFGPGTRLTVT.